This TCR beta chain emerged from a study of cytomegalovirus exposure and HLA in healthy donors. Turning to the study itself: In a later analysis, it was reported that the 120 or so validation repertoires had been produced on the same platform as the 700 or so repertoires belonging to the first cohort. Study findings and constraints: Overall, some 160 TCR beta chains were annotated as cytomegalovirus-associated. The classifier reportedly diagnosed cytomegalovirus status with high sensitivity and specificity.

Worth noting for this clone: The target antigen is unknown.

CDR3 length equals 13 residues. With 2 bases removed from V and 4 bases from J, the gap between germline ends came to 9 bases. Germline V gene data show CDR1 as SGHRS and CDR2 as YFSETQ. Libraries were prepared by immunoSEQ multiplex PCR; TCRdb keeps only in-frame clonotypes and omits some of them. The data contain roughly 150,000 clones, over 85% of them seen just once; the ten biggest clones take up more than 3.5%. The donors were members of the 120-subject validation cohort (separate from the approximately 670-subject first cohort). This clonotype originated in a man aged 18 to 30 in good health and CMV-seropositive. The chain joins TRBV5-1 to TRBJ2-5; D ambiguous. Material: PBMCs. DNA for the CDR3: TGCGCCAGCAGCTTCGGAGACGGAGAGACCCAGTACTTC. It codes for CASSFGDGETQYF.